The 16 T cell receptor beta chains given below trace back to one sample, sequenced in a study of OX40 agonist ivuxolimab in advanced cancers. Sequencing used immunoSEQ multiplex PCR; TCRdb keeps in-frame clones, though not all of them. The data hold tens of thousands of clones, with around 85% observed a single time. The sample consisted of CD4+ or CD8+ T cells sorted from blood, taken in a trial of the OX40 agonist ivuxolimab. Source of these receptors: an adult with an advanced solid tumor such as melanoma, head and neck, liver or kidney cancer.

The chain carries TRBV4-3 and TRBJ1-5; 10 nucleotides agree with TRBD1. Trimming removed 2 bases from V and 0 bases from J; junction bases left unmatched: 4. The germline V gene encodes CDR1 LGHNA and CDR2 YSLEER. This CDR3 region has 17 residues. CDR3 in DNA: TGCGCCAGCAGCCAACACTGGACAGGGGGTAGCAATCAGCCCCAGCATTTT. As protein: CASSQHWTGGSNQPQHF.

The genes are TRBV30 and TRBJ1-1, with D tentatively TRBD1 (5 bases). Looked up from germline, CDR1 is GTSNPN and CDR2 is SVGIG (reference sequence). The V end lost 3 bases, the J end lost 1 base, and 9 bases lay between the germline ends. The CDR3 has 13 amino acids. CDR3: CAWRWGENTEAFF. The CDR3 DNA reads TGTGCCTGGAGATGGGGCGAGAACACTGAAGCTTTCTTT.

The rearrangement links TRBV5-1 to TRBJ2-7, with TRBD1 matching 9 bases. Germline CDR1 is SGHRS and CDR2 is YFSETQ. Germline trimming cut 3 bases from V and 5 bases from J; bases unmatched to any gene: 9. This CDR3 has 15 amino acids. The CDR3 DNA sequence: TGCGCCAGCAGCTGGGGCGGGACAGGGAGCGACGAGCAGTACTTC. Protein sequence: CASSWGGTGSDEQYF.

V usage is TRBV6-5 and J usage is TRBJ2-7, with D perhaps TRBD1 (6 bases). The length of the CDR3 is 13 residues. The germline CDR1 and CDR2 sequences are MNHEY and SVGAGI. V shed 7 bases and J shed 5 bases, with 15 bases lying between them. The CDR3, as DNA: TGTGCCAGCACCAGGGGCGCTGGCCACGAGCAGTACTTC. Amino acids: CASTRGAGHEQYF.

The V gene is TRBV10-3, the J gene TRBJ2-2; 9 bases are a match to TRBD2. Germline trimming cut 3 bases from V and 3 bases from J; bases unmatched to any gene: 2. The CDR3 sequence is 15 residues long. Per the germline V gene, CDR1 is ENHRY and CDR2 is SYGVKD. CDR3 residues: CAISDKRGDTGELFF. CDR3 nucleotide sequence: TGTGCCATCAGTGATAAGCGGGGGGACACCGGGGAGCTGTTTTTT.

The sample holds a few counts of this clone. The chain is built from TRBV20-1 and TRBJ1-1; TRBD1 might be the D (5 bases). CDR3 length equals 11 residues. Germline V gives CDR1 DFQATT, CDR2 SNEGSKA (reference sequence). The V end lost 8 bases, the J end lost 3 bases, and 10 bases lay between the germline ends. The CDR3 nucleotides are TGCAGTTCCGGGGGAGACACTGAAGCTTTCTTT. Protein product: CSSGGDTEAFF.

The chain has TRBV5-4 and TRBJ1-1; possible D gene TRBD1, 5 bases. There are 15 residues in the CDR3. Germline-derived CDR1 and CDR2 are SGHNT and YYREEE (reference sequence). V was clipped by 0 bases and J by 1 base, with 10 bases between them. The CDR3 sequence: CASSLDGARNTEAFF. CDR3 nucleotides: TGTGCCAGCAGCTTGGACGGGGCGAGGAACACTGAAGCTTTCTTT.

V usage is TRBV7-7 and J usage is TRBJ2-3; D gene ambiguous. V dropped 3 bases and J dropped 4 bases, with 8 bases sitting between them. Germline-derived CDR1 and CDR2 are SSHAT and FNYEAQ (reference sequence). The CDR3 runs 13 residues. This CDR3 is CASSFSPADTQYF. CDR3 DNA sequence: TGTGCCAGCAGCTTCAGTCCAGCAGATACGCAGTATTTT.

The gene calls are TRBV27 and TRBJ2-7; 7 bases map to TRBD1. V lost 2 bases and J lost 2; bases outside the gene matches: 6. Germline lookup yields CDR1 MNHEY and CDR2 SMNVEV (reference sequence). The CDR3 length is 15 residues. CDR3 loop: CASSLRQGQTYEQYF. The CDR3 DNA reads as TGTGCCAGCAGTTTAAGGCAGGGACAGACCTACGAGCAGTACTTC.

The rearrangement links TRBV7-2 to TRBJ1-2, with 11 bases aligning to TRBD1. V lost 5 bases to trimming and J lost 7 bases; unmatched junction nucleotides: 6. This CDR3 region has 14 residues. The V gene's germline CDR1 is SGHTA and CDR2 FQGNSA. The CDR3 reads CASSPRTGGVGYTF. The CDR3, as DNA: TGTGCCAGCAGCCCCCGGACAGGGGGCGTTGGCTACACCTTC.

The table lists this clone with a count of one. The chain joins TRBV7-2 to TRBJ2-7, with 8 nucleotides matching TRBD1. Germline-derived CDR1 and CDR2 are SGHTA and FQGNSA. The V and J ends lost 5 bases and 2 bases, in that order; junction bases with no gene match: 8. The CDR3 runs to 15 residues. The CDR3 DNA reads TGTGCCAGCAGCCGAAGACAGGGGTCTACCTACGAGCAGTACTTC. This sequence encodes CASSRRQGSTYEQYF.

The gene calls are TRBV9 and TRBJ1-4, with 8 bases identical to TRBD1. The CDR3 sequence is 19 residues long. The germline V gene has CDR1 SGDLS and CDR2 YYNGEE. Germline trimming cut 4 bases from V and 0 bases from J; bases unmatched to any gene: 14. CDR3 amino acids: CASSLRDRLIVATNEKLFF. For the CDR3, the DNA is TGTGCCAGCAGCCTCCGGGACAGGCTTATAGTTGCAACTAATGAAAAACTGTTTTTT.

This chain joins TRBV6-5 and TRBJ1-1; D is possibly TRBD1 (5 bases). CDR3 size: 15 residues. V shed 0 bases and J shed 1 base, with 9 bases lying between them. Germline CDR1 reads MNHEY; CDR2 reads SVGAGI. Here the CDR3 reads CASSYSTAWNTEAFF. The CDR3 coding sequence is TGTGCCAGCAGTTACTCGACAGCATGGAACACTGAAGCTTTCTTT.

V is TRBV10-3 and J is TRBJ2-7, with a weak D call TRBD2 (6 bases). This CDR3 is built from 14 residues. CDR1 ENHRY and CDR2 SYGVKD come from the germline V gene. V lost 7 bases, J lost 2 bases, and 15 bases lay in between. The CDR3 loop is CAIKPTRATYEQYF. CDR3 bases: TGTGCCATCAAACCGACTAGGGCAACCTACGAGCAGTACTTC.

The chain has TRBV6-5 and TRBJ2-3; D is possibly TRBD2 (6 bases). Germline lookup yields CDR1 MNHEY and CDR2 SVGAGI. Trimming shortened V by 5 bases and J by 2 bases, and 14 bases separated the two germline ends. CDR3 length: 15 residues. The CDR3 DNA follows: TGTGCCAGCAGTCGACTAGAGTTAAACACAGATACGCAGTATTTT. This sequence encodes CASSRLELNTDTQYF.

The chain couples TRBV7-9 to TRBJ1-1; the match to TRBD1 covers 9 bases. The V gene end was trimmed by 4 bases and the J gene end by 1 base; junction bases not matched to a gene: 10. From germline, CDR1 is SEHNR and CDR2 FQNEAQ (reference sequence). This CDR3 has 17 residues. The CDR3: CASSSVTGGRGNTEAFF. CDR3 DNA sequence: TGTGCCAGCAGCTCGGTAACAGGGGGCAGGGGGAACACTGAAGCTTTCTTT.